The T cell receptor (beta chain) described here comes from a study of cytomegalovirus exposure and HLA in healthy donors (dated by TCRdb to about 2017). Concerning the study at large: According to an earlier analysis of a few hundred of the donors, 150 million to 200 million T cells yielded roughly 110 million unique TCR beta sequences and approximately 300 Gb of sequence data. An early release that covered about 600 HLA-typed donors contained around 300 gigabases of sequencing data and tens of millions of unique TCR sequences. The genetic ancestry cluster associated with self-reported Caucasian donors included about four fifths of the approximately 430 genotyped donors. The aim of the study was to test whether cataloging public T cell receptors could identify signatures of past pathogen exposure. The study profiled the T cell repertoires of 550 to 700 subjects by immunosequencing and related them to cytomegalovirus serostatus. Along with the roughly 700-subject first cohort, a separate validation cohort of over a hundred different subjects was used. The study combined high-throughput TCR immunosequencing, statistical association of individual TCRs with disease status, and machine learning to predict cytomegalovirus infection status. A later analysis re-analyzed previously published TCR beta repertoires from 666 donors and added high-resolution HLA genotyping to study TCR occurrence patterns. The later analysis used no new phenotypic data to find candidate immune exposures, relying instead on TCR beta sequences and their occurrence across donors. To decide whether each TCR beta V gene segment behaved as functional or pseudogenic, an earlier analysis of approximately 620 of the donors relied on high-throughput TCR beta sequencing. Alongside the repertoire data, information on donor age, sex, ethnicity and CMV serostatus was compiled. A later genetic analysis took genome-wide SNP genotypes for about three fifths of the roughly 670 donors and used that subset as a discovery cohort. Every repertoire in the discovery cohort had been generated on one and the same sequencing platform. Class I and class II HLA loci were covered by the typing at four-digit resolution. Typing coverage differed by locus: A, B, C, DRB1 and DQB1 were typed in roughly 629-630 donors, DQA1 in 500 to 550, DPA1 in 600 to 610, and DPB1 in about 450. Because of strong linkage in the cohort, four or five DR-DQ haplotypes were treated as single units for association and clustering. Across around 400 genotyped donors of the cohort, an average of roughly 250,000 unique TCR beta nucleotide sequences per donor were sequenced, and roughly 20% of those sequences were non-productive. Study-wide findings and limitations: In a later analysis, HLA-associated TCR beta chains showed more clonal expansion and lower generation probabilities than non-associated chains that were equally common. A later analysis found that TCR association rates varied across HLA loci, with DRB1 alleles showing the most associated TCRs and HLA-C alleles the fewest. In a later analysis, most CMV-associated TCR beta chains were found to appear HLA-restricted, with HLA associations seemingly driven largely by CMV exposure. In vitro tests confirmed that a few of the cytomegalovirus-associated TCR beta chains recognize cytomegalovirus antigens. In a later analysis, some 18,000 TCR beta sequences were associated with specific HLA alleles at a false discovery rate of 0.05. When HLA alleles, especially DR and DQ, strongly co-occurred, TCR associations were difficult to assign to individual alleles. Presence/absence analyses assumed roughly uniform sequencing depth across donors, an assumption that may not hold. The classifier was reported to diagnose cytomegalovirus status with high specificity and sensitivity in both the original cohort and the validation cohort. In a later genetic analysis, a missense DCLRE1C variant was associated with V-gene and J-gene trimming of TCR beta chains, and the association was replicated in an independent cohort. Because counts were too low, more than 15 rarely observed V segments, including chromosome 9 orphons, were left out of the earlier analysis of several hundred of the donors. In an earlier analysis of approximately 600 of the donors, most TCR beta V segments were observed in productive rearrangements about 90% or about 30% of the time, broadly matching IMGT annotations. A further reported finding was that TCR beta sequences accurately predicted the HLA-A and HLA-B alleles for most subjects in the first cohort. While some public TCRs were present in many individuals, most TCR sequences turned up only very rarely across donors. In a later genetic analysis, fewer N-insertions in productive TCRs were reported among donors in an Asian-associated ancestry cluster than the roughly 710-donor mean. A group of highly shared sequence variants was considered likely to be a technical artifact of the sequencing pipeline. The authors suggested that the approach could potentially be extended to other disease states and immunological phenotypes. In a later analysis, several top co-occurrence clusters were reported to appear linked to parvovirus B19, influenza, CMV and Epstein-Barr virus. In this cohort, only TCR beta chains were sequenced, and detectable features were limited by the absence of alpha or paired-chain data. Linkage disequilibrium might explain the correlated functional status among segregating V segments, but an unknown experimental factor could not be excluded. HLA typing was unavailable for some donors at each locus, so association tests used only the typed subset. A total of fewer than 200 TCR beta chains were listed by the study as associated with cytomegalovirus. For the cohort, immune exposure information was limited to CMV serostatus.

Receptor amplification or capture employed the immunoSEQ multiplex PCR assay. A mixture of 60 forward primers for TCR Vbeta segments and 13 reverse primers for TCR Jbeta segments was used in the multiplex PCR. The CDR3 region of rearranged TCR beta genes was amplified from genomic DNA with a multiplex PCR assay. The Illumina HiSeq System was used to sequence the amplified TCR beta libraries as 87-base-pair reads. From the authors' description of their analysis: In a later analysis, tens of millions of unique TCR beta chains were counted across the roughly 610 repertoires, and roughly 10 million of these chains were shared by at least two donors. To remove PCR and sequencing errors, raw reads were error-corrected and collapsed into unique sequences using a nearest-neighbor algorithm that merged closely related sequences. To assign V, D and J gene segments, CDR3 sequences were aligned to IMGT reference sequences. For a sequence to be retained, a match of at least six nucleotides was required to both a V gene segment and a J gene segment. Rearrangements were classified as productive when the CDR3 lacked stop codons and remained in frame with V and J, and all other rearrangements were classified as non-productive. CDR3 was defined according to IMGT convention as the region running from the second conserved V-encoded cysteine to the conserved J-encoded phenylalanine. The earlier analysis of 500 to 650 of the donors excluded any sequence lacking an unambiguous match to a single V gene segment. An earlier analysis of about 600 of the donors called V segments functional above 56.7% productive rearrangements and segregating when the between-donor standard deviation exceeded 5%. A statistical classification framework was developed to diagnose cytomegalovirus status using the catalog of TCR beta chain sequences. A later analysis assigned V and J genes by comparing TCR nucleotide sequences with IMGT/GENE-DB human TR gene sequences. In a later analysis, CDR3 sequences and most-parsimonious VDJ recombination scenarios were assigned using the TCRdist pipeline. In a later analysis, each TCR beta chain was defined by its CDR3 amino acid sequence together with its V-gene family, and reads lacking a unique V-gene family were excluded. A later analysis removed nearly 600 highly shared, low-generation-probability nucleotide sequences to deal with suspected cross-contamination and a sequencing artifact. In a later analysis, a clonal expansion index was calculated for each public chain from normalized within-repertoire ranks of inferred template counts. Generation probabilities in a later analysis came from a VDJ recombination model fitted to out-of-frame rearrangements, and those results were checked against IGoR. In a later analysis, hypergeometric tests were used to score TCR-TCR, TCR-HLA and TCR-CMV co-occurrence, with a repertoire-size bias correction applied to TCR pairs. False discovery rates were estimated in a later analysis by permuting HLA or CMV assignments 20 times. A later analysis grouped co-occurring TCRs with DBSCAN, adding TCRdist sequence similarity when clustering within HLA-allele-positive subsets. Co-occurrence clustering excluded repertoires with fewer than 30,000 or more than 120,000 public chains, plus five with anomalous nucleotide sharing. TCRdb obtained this table from immuneACCESS and retained in-frame rearrangements with V and J assigned. These tables miss some clones; where compared with another copy, unresolved V genes account for less than half of the shortfall, and the remainder is unexplained. Clone size and the V and J calls come from that table; the DNA yielded D and trimming. This sample has 100,000 to 150,000 clones in its table, and 81% of those were observed once. Jointly, the top ten make up under 5% of the sample.

The cohort comprised more than 550 healthy bone marrow donors. At the time of sampling, all cohort members were nominally healthy, though unrecorded immune exposures were likely present. The donor tested CMV seropositive, placing the donor among the approximately 290 seropositive members of the cohort. A peripheral blood sample was provided by each donor, and peripheral blood mononuclear cells were used for TCR beta sequencing. Genomic DNA was extracted from the blood cell samples with the Qiagen DNeasy Blood Extraction Kit. As for this clone: Its antigen is still unknown. Base qualities are not provided; no much larger clone lies one nucleotide away.

Material: PBMCs. This receptor was identified in a man aged 18 to 30 in good health and CMV-seropositive.

The CDR3 corresponds to CAWRGTGVDEQFF. Read as DNA, the sequence is TGTGCCTGGAGGGGGACAGGGGTCGATGAGCAGTTCTTC. The receptor chain draws on TRBV30 and TRBJ2-1, and TRBD1 matches 10 of the central bases. Including the terminal cysteine and phenylalanine, the CDR3 comprises 13 residues. Only CDR3 DNA remains: 39 bases, in frame from the first base. Taken from the germline V gene (reference sequence), the CDR1 and CDR2 loops are GTSNPN and SVGIG. Compared with germline, V lacks 3 bases and J lacks 8 bases; bases without a gene match: 4.